The sequence of this T cell receptor beta chain was determined in a study of T cell repertoires in cytomegalovirus infection. Across the study: CMV infection plus the matching HLA type was flagged by public TCR beta signatures.

This clonotype occurred many times. The antigen is not known. The germline CDR1 and CDR2 sequences are SGHTA and FQGNSA. Trimming stripped 2 bases from V and 6 bases from J, with 11 bases between. The length of the CDR3 is 13 residues. Via MiXCR, TCRdb re-called the reads, giving one row per CDR3 protein. Of around 530,000 distinct CDR3 sequences in the sample, more than 25% are singletons; the top ten hold under 15%. Findings of the study overall: Using cumulative public TCR beta family frequency, the authors identified those who carried CMV together with the relevant HLA. HLA-C-restricted CMV-specific TCR beta clonotypes prevailed in the ex vivo response.

The receptor was derived from a human donor in good health (CMV status not recorded). Some clones in this sample may be carry-over from other donors' samples. The V call is TRBV7-2, the J call TRBJ2-7; D not certain. The specimen was PBMCs. The CDR3 DNA follows: TGTGCCAGCAGCTTACCTCCCATGACCGAGCAGTACTTC. It translates to CASSLPPMTEQYF.